A selection of T cell receptor beta chains follows, all from one sample in a study of T cells in Graves' hyperthyroidism and ophthalmopathy. TCRdb fed the multiplex PCR reads into MiXCR, producing one record per CDR3 protein. Of about 270,000 distinct CDR3 sequences in the sample, over 20% were seen once. Sequencing was done on a sample of blood. These receptors were taken from a woman aged 40 to 49 with Graves' ophthalmopathy. CDR3s include the opening cysteine and the closing phenylalanine or tryptophan. Each record gives: D gene, V gene, clone size, J gene, CDR3 DNA, CDR3 protein. A D gene is named only where the DNA matches it firmly. Size is omitted from some rows. Given values are once, few, many or a class for expanded clones.

-,TRBV20-1,many,TRBJ1-1,TGCAGTGCTAGTGAGGGACCCTTGAACACTGAAGCTTTCTTT,CSASEGPLNTEAFF
-,TRBV7-9,once,TRBJ2-7,TGTGCCAGCAGCCCGAACCAGGGAGAGGGCTACGAGCAGTACTTC,CASSPNQGEGYEQYF
TRBD2,TRBV20-1,many,TRBJ2-2,TGCAGTGCCAGCGGGAGGTTACCCACCGGGGAGCTGTTTTTT,CSASGRLPTGELFF
-,TRBV27,many,TRBJ2-7,TGTGCCAGCAGTAAAGAGGCCGGCCGCGAGCAGTACTTC,CASSKEAGREQYF
-,TRBV27,many,TRBJ2-2,TGTGCCAGCAGTTCATTGTACGGGGAGCTGTTTTTT,CASSSLYGELFF
TRBD1,TRBV20-1,many,TRBJ1-1,TGCAGTGCCCCAGGGGGGCCGGGAGCTTTCTTT,CSAPGGPGAFF
TRBD2,TRBV7-2,-,TRBJ2-5,TGTGCCAGCAGCTTAGGAAGCGGGAGACGAGAGACCCAGTACTTC,CASSLGSGRRETQYF
-,TRBV12-3/TRBV12-4,-,TRBJ1-5,TGTGCCAGCAGTTTCGGGGACCACAATCAGCCCCAGCATTTT,CASSFGDHNQPQHF
-,TRBV19,many,TRBJ2-2,TGTGCCAGTAGTAAAATAACGGCGAACACCGGGGAGCTGTTTTTT,CASSKITANTGELFF
TRBD1,TRBV10-2,many,TRBJ2-3,TGCGCCAGCAGTGATTTGACAGGGGCTGAAGATACGCAGTATTTT,CASSDLTGAEDTQYF
TRBD1,TRBV6-1,-,TRBJ1-2,TGTGCCAGCAGTGAATTCCCAGGGGGGAGATACACCTTC,CASSEFPGGRYTF
-,TRBV6-1,many,TRBJ2-7,TGTGCCAGCAGTGAAGCGGGAGGGGGGGGTTCCTACGAGCAGTACTTC,CASSEAGGGGSYEQYF
TRBD2,TRBV6-2/TRBV6-3,-,TRBJ2-2,TGTGCCAGCAGTACTCCGGGACTAGACACCGGGGAGCTGTTTTTT,CASSTPGLDTGELFF